The T cell receptor beta chain described here comes from a study of cytomegalovirus exposure and HLA in healthy donors. Findings and limits, study-wide: In a later analysis, donors in an Asian-associated ancestry cluster reportedly had fewer N-insertions in productive TCRs than the cohort mean. Sequences of the TCR beta chain were said to predict the HLA-A and HLA-B alleles of most subjects accurately.

A word on this clone: Its target is not known.

This PCR relied on a set of 60 Vbeta primers and 13 Jbeta primers. Repertoires were generated with immunoSEQ multiplex PCR, while TCRdb's copy carries only in-frame clones and drops some. The sample yields some 140,000 clones, roughly 80% seen once. This CDR3 contains 12 residues. Sequencing was performed on PBMCs. The gene calls are TRBV21-1 and TRBJ1-1. TRBV21-1 is flagged as a pseudogene. The source is a woman aged 50 to 65 in good health and CMV-seropositive. This CDR3 is CASSKVSVSAFF. The CDR3 region has the DNA TGTGCCAGCAGCAAAGTGTCCGTAAGCGCTTTCTTT.